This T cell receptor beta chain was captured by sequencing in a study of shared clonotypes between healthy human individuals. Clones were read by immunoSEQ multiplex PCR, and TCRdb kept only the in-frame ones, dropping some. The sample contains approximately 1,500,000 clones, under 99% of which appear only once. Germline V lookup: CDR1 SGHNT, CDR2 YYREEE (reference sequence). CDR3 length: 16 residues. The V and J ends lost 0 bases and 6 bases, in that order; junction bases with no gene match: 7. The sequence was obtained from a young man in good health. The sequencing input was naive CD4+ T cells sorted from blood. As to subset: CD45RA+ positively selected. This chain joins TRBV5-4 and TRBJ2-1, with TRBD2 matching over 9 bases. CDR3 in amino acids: CASSLVLAGIRNEQFF. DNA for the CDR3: TGTGCCAGCAGCTTGGTGCTAGCGGGAATACGCAATGAGCAGTTCTTC.